The clone carrying this T cell receptor (beta chain) was observed many times. Its target is unknown. The sample belongs to a study of T cell repertoires in cytomegalovirus infection. General observations from the study: People with CMV and the relevant HLA were identified by cumulative public TCR beta family frequency.

Germline V lookup: CDR1 SGHVT, CDR2 SQSDAQ. Trimming removed 5 bases at V and 8 bases at J, with 19 bases between. The CDR3 sequence is 15 residues long. From the reads, TCRdb called clonotypes with MiXCR, one entry per CDR3 protein. The sample lists about 110,000 distinct CDR3 sequences, around 10% occurring once. The V and J genes are TRBV7-4 and TRBJ1-5, with a weak D call TRBD1 (6 bases). This sequence originates from a human donor in good health (CMV status not recorded). Some clones in this sample may be carry-over from other donors' samples. Sequencing used PBMCs, sequenced either directly or after in vitro stimulation (not recorded which). The CDR3 sequence is CASSRGQGIEEPQHF. The CDR3 DNA reads TGTGCCAGCAGCCGAGGGCAGGGGATAGAGGAGCCCCAGCATTTT.